Presented here are 11 T cell receptor beta chains from one specimen sequenced in a study of Ad26.COV2.S vaccination and SARS-CoV-2 variants. As to treatment: some 20 received Ad26.COV2.S at low or high dose, single or two shots; about 5 received placebo; per-sample allocation not given. Sampling happened 63 days after the first vaccine or placebo injection. Sequenced by immunoSEQ multiplex PCR; TCRdb stores in-frame clones only, minus some. The sample has some 240,000 clones; roughly 85% are singletons. The material was peripheral blood, obtained in a trial of Ad26.COV2.S vaccine versus placebo. These receptors were collected from a person aged 18 to 65 who received the Ad26.COV2.S COVID-19 vaccine or a placebo.

The V call is TRBV18, the J call TRBJ1-3; TRBD1 aligns across 8 bases. CDR3 length equals 18 residues. Germline trimming cut 1 base from V and 3 bases from J; bases unmatched to any gene: 11. Looked up from germline, CDR1 is KGHSH and CDR2 is LQKENI. The CDR3 nucleotides read TGTGCCAGCTCACCACGGCCGGGTCAGGGGGCTGGTGGAAACACCATATATTTT. Translating gives CASSPRPGQGAGGNTIYF.

The chain carries TRBV9 and TRBJ2-7; the match to TRBD2 covers 9 bases. Trimming at V came to 4 bases and at J to 7 bases, leaving 6 bases not matched to a gene. The V gene's germline CDR1 is SGDLS and CDR2 YYNGEE. There are 13 residues in the CDR3. The chain's CDR3 is CASSPGTSWEQYF. CDR3 DNA sequence: TGTGCCAGCAGCCCTGGGACTAGCTGGGAGCAGTACTTC. Looking up the rest from reference TRBV9 and TRBJ2-7 gives the full variable domain: DSGVTQTPKHLITATGQRVTLRCSPRSGDLSVYWYQQSLDQGLQFLIQYYNGEERAKGNILERFSAQQFPDLHSELNLSSLELGDSALYFCASSPGTSWEQYFGPGTRLTVT.

The chain couples TRBV7-9 to TRBJ2-5; D gene uncertain. Per the germline V gene, CDR1 is SEHNR and CDR2 is FQNEAQ (reference sequence). CDR3 length equals 12 residues. Trimming removed 4 bases from V and 3 bases from J, with 6 bases in between. For the CDR3, the DNA is TGTGCCAGCAGCTACGGCGAAGAGACCCAGTACTTC. This sequence encodes CASSYGEETQYF.

J is TRBJ1-1 and V is TRBV2, with a possible D match to TRBD1 (5 bases). The CDR3 totals 11 residues. CDR1 SNHLY and CDR2 FYNNEI come from the germline V gene. V was pared by 8 bases and J by 5 bases, with 9 bases between. Written as DNA, the CDR3 is TGTGCCAGCCTAGAGGGGACTGAAGCTTTCTTT. It is translated as CASLEGTEAFF.

The chain uses TRBV2 and TRBJ1-1, with D perhaps matching TRBD1 (6 bases). V was trimmed by 7 bases and J by 0 bases, leaving 15 bases between them. There are 15 residues in the CDR3. From germline, CDR1 is SNHLY and CDR2 FYNNEI. CDR3 sequence: CASNPRTVMNTEAFF. The CDR3 DNA sequence: TGTGCCAGCAATCCAAGGACAGTGATGAACACTGAAGCTTTCTTT. Full variable domain (rest looked up from reference TRBV2 and TRBJ1-1): EPEVTQTPSHQVTQMGQEVILRCVPISNHLYFYWYRQILGQKVEFLVSFYNNEISEKSEIFDDQFSVERPDGSNFTLKIRSTKLEDSAMYFCASNPRTVMNTEAFFGQGTRLTVV.

V usage is TRBV7-2 and J usage is TRBJ1-2, with D possibly TRBD1 on 6 matching bases. The ends were cut back, 0 bases at V and 4 bases at J, with 15 bases in the middle. CDR1 and CDR2 from the germline V gene are SGHTA and FQGNSA. This CDR3 is built from 16 residues. The CDR3 spells CASSLAPNRVGYGYTF. DNA for the CDR3: TGTGCCAGCAGCTTAGCCCCCAACAGGGTGGGCTATGGCTACACCTTC. The whole variable domain, filled in from reference TRBV7-2 and TRBJ1-2, reads GAGVSQSPSNKVTEKGKDVELRCDPISGHTALYWYRQSLGQGLEFLIYFQGNSAPDKSGLPSDRFSAERTGGSVSTLTIQRTQQEDSAVYLCASSLAPNRVGYGYTFGSGTRLTVV.

The chain employs TRBV9 and TRBJ2-2; the D gene is possibly TRBD2 (6 bases). CDR3 length: 15 residues. The germline V gene has CDR1 SGDLS and CDR2 YYNGEE. Trimming pared 4 bases from V and 6 bases from J, leaving 16 bases between. As DNA, the CDR3 is TGTGCCAGCAGCTCGGGACTCGTCCCCCCCGGGGAGCTGTTTTTT. This sequence encodes CASSSGLVPPGELFF.

CDR3 DNA sequence: TGTGCCAGCAGTGATTCCGGGGGGAGCACAGATACGCAGTATTTT. Its translation: CASSDSGGSTDTQYF. The rearrangement joins TRBV6-4 to TRBJ2-3, with TRBD2 matching 7 bases. J gave up 0 bases and V 3 bases, and 3 bases lay outside the gene matches. The germline CDR1 and CDR2 sequences are MRHNA and SNTAGT. This CDR3 is 15 amino acids long.

The J gene is TRBJ1-3, the V gene TRBV7-9; D unclear. Trimming shortened V by 5 bases and J by 7 bases, and 12 bases separated the two germline ends. Germline V gene sequence: CDR1 SEHNR, CDR2 FQNEAQ (reference sequence). The CDR3 sequence is 13 residues long. The CDR3 sequence: CASSPWPVNTIYF. The CDR3, as DNA: TGTGCCAGCAGCCCTTGGCCCGTGAACACCATATATTTT.

This clone was counted once. The chain links TRBV27 to TRBJ1-2; no reliable D call. V was clipped by 5 bases and J by 7 bases, with 11 bases between them. Germline-derived CDR1 and CDR2 are MNHEY and SMNVEV (reference sequence). The CDR3 extends over 12 amino acids. The CDR3 is CASSNLRGGYTF. In DNA form, the CDR3 reads TGTGCCAGCAGTAACCTGCGGGGTGGCTACACCTTC.

V and J are TRBV5-1 and TRBJ2-3, with 15 bases lining up with TRBD2. Germline V gene sequence: CDR1 SGHRS, CDR2 YFSETQ. There are 17 residues in the CDR3. Unmatched junction bases numbered 4, after V lost 4 bases and J lost 1 base. In DNA, the CDR3 is TGCGCCAGCAGCCGCGGACTAGCGGGGGGGGGCACAGATACGCAGTATTTT. Translated: CASSRGLAGGGTDTQYF.